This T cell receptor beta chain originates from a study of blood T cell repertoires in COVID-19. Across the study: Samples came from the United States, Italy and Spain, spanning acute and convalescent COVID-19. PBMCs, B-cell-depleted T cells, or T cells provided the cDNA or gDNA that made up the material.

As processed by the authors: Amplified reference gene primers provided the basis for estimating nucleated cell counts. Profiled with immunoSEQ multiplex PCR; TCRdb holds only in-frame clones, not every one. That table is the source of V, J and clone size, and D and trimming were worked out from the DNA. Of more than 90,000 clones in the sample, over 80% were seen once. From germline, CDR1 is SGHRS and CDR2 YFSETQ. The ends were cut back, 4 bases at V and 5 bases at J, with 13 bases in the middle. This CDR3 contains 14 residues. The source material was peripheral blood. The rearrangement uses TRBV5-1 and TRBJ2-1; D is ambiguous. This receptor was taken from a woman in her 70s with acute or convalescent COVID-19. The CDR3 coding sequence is TGCGCCAGCAGCGAGGTCACGTTGAACAATGAGCAGTTCTTC. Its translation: CASSEVTLNNEQFF.